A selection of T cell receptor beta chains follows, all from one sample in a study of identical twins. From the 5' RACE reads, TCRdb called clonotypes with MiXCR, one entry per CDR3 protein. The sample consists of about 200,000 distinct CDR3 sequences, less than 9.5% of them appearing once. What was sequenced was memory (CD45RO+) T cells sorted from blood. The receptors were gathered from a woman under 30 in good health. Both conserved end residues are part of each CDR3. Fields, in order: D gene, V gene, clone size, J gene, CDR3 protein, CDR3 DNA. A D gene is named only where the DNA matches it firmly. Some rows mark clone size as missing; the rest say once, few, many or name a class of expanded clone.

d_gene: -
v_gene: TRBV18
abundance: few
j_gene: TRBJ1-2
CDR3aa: CASSLDRNGYTF
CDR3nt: TGTGCCAGCTCACTCGACAGAAATGGCTACACCTTC

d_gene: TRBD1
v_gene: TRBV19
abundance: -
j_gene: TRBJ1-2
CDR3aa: CASSNRQGLDYGYTF
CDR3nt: TGTGCCAGTAGTAATCGACAGGGGTTGGACTATGGCTACACCTTC

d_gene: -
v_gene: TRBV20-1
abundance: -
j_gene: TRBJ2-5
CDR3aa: CSARDYEGGYGTQYF
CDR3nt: TGCAGTGCTAGAGATTATGAGGGGGGATATGGGACCCAGTACTTC

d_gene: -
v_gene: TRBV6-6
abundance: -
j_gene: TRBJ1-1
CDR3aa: CASSYSGVPEAFF
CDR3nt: TGTGCCAGCAGTTACTCAGGGGTCCCTGAAGCTTTCTTT

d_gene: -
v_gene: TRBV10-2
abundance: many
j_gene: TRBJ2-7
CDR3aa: CASSEFGEQYF
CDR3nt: TGCGCCAGCAGTGAGTTTGGAGAGCAGTACTTC

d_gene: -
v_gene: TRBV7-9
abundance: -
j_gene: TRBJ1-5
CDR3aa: CASSLGTGYQPQHF
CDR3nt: TGTGCCAGCAGCTTAGGCACAGGGTATCAGCCCCAGCATTTT

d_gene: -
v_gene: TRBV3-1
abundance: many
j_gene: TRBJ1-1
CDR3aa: CASSQEGGGAAFF
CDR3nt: TGTGCCAGCAGCCAAGAAGGTGGGGGGGCAGCTTTCTTT

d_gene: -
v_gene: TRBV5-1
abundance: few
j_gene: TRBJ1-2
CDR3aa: CASSLGGFNYGYTF
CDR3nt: TGCGCCAGCAGCCTTGGGGGGTTTAACTATGGCTACACCTTC

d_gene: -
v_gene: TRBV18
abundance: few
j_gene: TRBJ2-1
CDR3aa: CASSPAGRVGEQFF
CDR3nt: TGTGCCAGCTCACCTGCCGGACGGGTGGGTGAGCAGTTCTTC

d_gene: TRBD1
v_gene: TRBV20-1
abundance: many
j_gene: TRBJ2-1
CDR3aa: CSARDRAGQGRNEQFF
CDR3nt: TGCAGTGCTAGAGATCGGGCGGGACAGGGGCGAAATGAGCAGTTCTTC

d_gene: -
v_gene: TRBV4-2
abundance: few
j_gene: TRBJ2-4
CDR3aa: CASSQAGESNIQYF
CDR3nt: TGTGCCAGCAGCCAAGCGGGGGAGTCAAACATTCAGTACTTC

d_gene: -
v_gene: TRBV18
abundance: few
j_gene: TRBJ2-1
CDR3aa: CASSMSASSYNEQFF
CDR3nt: TGTGCCAGCTCCATGAGCGCATCGAGCTACAATGAGCAGTTCTTC

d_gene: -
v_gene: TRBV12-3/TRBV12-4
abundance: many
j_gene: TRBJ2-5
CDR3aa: CASSQPGIPTQYF
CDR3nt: TGTGCCAGCAGCCAGCCGGGAATACCGACCCAGTACTTC

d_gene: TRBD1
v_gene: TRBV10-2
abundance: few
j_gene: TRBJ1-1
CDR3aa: CASTADRARTEAFF
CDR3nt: TGCGCCAGCACCGCGGACAGGGCCAGGACTGAAGCTTTCTTT

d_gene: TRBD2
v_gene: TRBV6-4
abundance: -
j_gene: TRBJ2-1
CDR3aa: CASSDGLAGGNEQFF
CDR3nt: TGTGCCAGCAGTGACGGGCTAGCGGGGGGAAATGAGCAGTTCTTC

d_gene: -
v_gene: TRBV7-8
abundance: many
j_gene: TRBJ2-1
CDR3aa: CASSLASVGFSSYNEQFF
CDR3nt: TGTGCCAGCAGCTTAGCGTCAGTAGGGTTCAGCTCCTACAATGAGCAGTTCTTC

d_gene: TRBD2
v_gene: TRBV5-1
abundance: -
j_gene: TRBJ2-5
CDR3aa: CASSPGLAGGYQETQYF
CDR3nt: TGCGCCAGCAGCCCGGGACTAGCGGGGGGCTACCAAGAGACCCAGTACTTC

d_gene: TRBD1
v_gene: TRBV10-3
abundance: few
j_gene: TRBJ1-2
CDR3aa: CAISRTGSNYGYTF
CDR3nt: TGTGCCATCAGCCGGACAGGATCTAACTATGGCTACACCTTC

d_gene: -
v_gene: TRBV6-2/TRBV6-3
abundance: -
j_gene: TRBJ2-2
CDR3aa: CASSYRGRGNTGELFF
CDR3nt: TGTGCCAGCAGTTACCGGGGAAGGGGGAACACCGGGGAGCTGTTTTTT

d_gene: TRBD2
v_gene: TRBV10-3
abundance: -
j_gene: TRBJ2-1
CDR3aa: CAISKTSGAYNEQFF
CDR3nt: TGTGCCATCAGTAAGACTAGCGGCGCCTACAATGAGCAGTTCTTC

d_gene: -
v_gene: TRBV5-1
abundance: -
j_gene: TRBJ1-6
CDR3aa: CASSLDAATLHF
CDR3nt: TGCGCCAGCAGCTTGGATGCCGCGACCCTCCACTTT

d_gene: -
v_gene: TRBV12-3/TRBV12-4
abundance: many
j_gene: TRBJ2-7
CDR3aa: CASTLRGSTAGYEQYF
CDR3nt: TGTGCCAGCACCCTCCGGGGGAGCACGGCCGGGTACGAGCAGTACTTC

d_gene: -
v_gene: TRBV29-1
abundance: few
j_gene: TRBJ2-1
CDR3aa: CSVGQSREQFF
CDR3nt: TGCAGCGTTGGACAGTCGAGGGAGCAGTTCTTC

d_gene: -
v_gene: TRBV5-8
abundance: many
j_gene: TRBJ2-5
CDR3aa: CASSLGQTQYF
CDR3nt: TGTGCCAGCAGCTTGGGCCAGACCCAGTACTTC

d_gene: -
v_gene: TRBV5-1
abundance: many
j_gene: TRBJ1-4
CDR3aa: CASSLSTNEKLFF
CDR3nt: TGCGCCAGCAGCTTGTCAACTAATGAAAAACTGTTTTTT

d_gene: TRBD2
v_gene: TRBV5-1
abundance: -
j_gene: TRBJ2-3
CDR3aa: CASSLSGLAGVGTDTQYF
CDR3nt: TGCGCCAGCAGCTTATCGGGACTAGCGGGAGTCGGAACAGATACGCAGTATTTT

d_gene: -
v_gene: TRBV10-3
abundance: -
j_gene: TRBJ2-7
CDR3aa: CAIRRSGGGALYEQYF
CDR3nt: TGTGCCATCAGGCGGAGCGGTGGGGGGGCTTTATACGAGCAGTACTTC

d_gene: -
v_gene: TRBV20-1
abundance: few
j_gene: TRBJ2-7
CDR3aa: CSASSLQYEQYF
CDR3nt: TGCAGTGCTAGTTCTCTGCAGTACGAGCAGTACTTC

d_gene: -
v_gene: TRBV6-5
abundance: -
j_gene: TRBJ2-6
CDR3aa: CASSYPGAGANVLTF
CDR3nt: TGTGCCAGCAGTTACCCGGGAGCTGGGGCCAACGTCCTGACTTTC

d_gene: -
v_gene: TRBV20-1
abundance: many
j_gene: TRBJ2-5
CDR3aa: CSARAFQETQYF
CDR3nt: TGCAGCGCTAGGGCTTTCCAAGAGACCCAGTACTTC

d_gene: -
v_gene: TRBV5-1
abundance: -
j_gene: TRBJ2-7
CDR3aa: CASRTGLLSSYEQYF
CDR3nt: TGCGCCAGCAGGACGGGACTTCTGAGCTCCTACGAGCAGTACTTC

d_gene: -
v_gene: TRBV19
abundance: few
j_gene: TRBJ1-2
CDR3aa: CASSIQLGQYGYTF
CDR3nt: TGTGCCAGTAGTATACAGCTCGGACAGTACGGCTACACCTTC

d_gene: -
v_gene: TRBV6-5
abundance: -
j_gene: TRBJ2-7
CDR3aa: CASSYSSRRWVAVPAEQYF
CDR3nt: TGTGCCAGCAGTTACTCGAGCCGGCGGTGGGTAGCGGTCCCTGCGGAGCAGTACTTC

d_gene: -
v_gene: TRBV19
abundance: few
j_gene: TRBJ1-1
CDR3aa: CASRVRGTEAFF
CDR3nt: TGTGCCAGTAGAGTGAGGGGCACTGAAGCTTTCTTT

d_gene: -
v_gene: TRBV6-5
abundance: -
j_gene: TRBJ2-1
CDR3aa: CASRLVGANEQFF
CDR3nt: TGTGCCAGCAGACTCGTGGGGGCGAATGAGCAGTTCTTC

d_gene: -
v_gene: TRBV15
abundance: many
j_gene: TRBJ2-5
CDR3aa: CATSRQKGRGETQYF
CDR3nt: TGTGCCACCAGCAGACAGAAGGGGCGAGGAGAGACCCAGTACTTC

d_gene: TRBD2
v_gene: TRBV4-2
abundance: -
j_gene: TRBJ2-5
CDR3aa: CASSLSSGGARETQYF
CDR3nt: TGTGCCAGCTCTTTGAGCAGCGGGGGGGCCAGGGAGACCCAGTACTTC

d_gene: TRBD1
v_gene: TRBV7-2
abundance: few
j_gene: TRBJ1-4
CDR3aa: CASQEVGQPNEKLFF
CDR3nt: TGTGCCAGCCAGGAGGTGGGACAGCCGAATGAAAAACTGTTTTTT

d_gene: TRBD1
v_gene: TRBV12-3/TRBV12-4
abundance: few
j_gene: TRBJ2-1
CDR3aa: CASSPGQGVSEQFF
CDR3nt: TGTGCCAGCAGTCCGGGACAGGGTGTTAGTGAGCAGTTCTTC

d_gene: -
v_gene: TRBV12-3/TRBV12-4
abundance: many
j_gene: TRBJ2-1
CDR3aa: CASSLGLAVNEQFF
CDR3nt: TGTGCCAGCAGTTTAGGATTAGCGGTCAATGAGCAGTTCTTC

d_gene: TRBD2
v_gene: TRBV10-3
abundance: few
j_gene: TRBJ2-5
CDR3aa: CAIKTSGNQETQYF
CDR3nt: TGTGCCATCAAAACTAGCGGGAACCAAGAGACCCAGTACTTC

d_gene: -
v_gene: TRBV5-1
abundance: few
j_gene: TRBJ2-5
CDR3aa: CASSLGVGRPNLETQYF
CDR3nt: TGCGCCAGCAGCTTGGGAGTGGGCAGACCAAATTTGGAGACCCAGTACTTC

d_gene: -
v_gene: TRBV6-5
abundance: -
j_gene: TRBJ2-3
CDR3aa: CASSYSRRLSTDTQYF
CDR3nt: TGTGCCAGCAGTTACTCTCGCCGCCTTAGCACAGATACGCAGTATTTT

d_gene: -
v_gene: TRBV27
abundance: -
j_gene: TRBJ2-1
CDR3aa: CASSTGPDNEQFF
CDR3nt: TGTGCCAGCAGCACAGGACCAGACAATGAGCAGTTCTTC

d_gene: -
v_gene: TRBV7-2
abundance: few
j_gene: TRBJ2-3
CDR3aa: CASSLVAYTDTQYF
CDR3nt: TGTGCCAGCAGCTTAGTTGCGTATACAGATACGCAGTATTTT

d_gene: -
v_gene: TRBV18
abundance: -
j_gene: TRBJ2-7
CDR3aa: CASSPGRDIYEQYF
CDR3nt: TGTGCCAGCTCACCAGGGCGGGACATCTACGAGCAGTACTTC

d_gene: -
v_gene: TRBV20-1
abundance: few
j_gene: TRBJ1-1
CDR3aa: CSARDHKGTNTEAFF
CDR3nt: TGCAGTGCTAGAGATCATAAAGGGACGAACACTGAAGCTTTCTTT